This T cell receptor beta chain was sequenced in a study of regulatory T cells in long-lasting Graves disease. The wider study: Persistence in Graves' disease denoted antithyroid drug use beyond 5 years alongside positive TSH receptor antibodies.

The time point: persistent/refractory GD, antithyroid drugs over 5 years with positive TRAb. Isolated PBMC RNA provided the starting material for the TCR library. This clonotype showed up many times. Arm-PCR with iRepertoire HTBI primers amplified the CDR3 regions for these TCR beta libraries. TCRdb ran MiXCR on the multiplex PCR reads and lists one entry per CDR3 protein. Of roughly 450,000 distinct CDR3 sequences in the sample, about a quarter were seen once. The TCR was taken from a female donor with Graves disease. Here the sequenced sample was peripheral blood mononuclear cells (PBMCs), taken when the disease was refractory, from a patient treated with antithyroid drugs.

The CDR3 protein is CASSLRGSGANVLTF. In nucleotides, the CDR3 is TGTGCCAGCAGCCTCCGGGGCTCTGGGGCCAACGTCCTGACTTTC. This rearrangement joins TRBV12-3 or TRBV12-4 to TRBJ2-6; D perhaps matches TRBD2 (5 bases). This CDR3 has 15 residues. Deletions cut 6 bases from V and 0 bases from J, with 9 bases between.